This entry describes one TCR beta chain. What this receptor recognizes is not known. No per-base quality is available; no much larger clone lies one base away. The sample originates from a study of CD8 T cells in Susac syndrome (dated by TCRdb to between 2018 and 2021). For context, the study as a whole: Repertoire sequencing was used to test whether CD8+ T cell activation and differentiation in Susac syndrome was antigen driven.

Peripheral blood CD8+ and CD4+ T cells from healthy donors, Susac syndrome patients and multiple sclerosis patients were profiled using high-throughput TCR beta sequencing. The multiple sclerosis controls were treatment-naive patients who had stable or active relapsing-remitting disease and met the revised McDonald criteria. Bulk CD8+ and CD4+ T cells were purified by magnetic negative isolation, while CD8+ TEMRA cells were enriched using FACS. Blood was collected in EDTA tubes and processed within 24 hours, with PBMCs isolated through density gradient centrifugation. PBMCs intended for TCR sequencing were cryopreserved in liquid nitrogen and were subsequently thawed in a 37 degrees C water bath. A purity of at least 90% was achieved for sorted or isolated CD4+, CD8+ and CD8+ TEMRA cells. The CDR3 spans 14 residues, from the cysteine through the phenylalanine. Only the CDR3 part of the read is kept: 42 bases, read in frame from the first base. The germline V gene encodes CDR1 DFQATT and CDR2 SNEGSKA (reference sequence). Unmatched junction bases come to 8, with V trimmed by 4 bases and J by 3 bases.

RNA was extracted with the RNeasy kit and roughly 0.45 to 1 ug was reverse transcribed using random hexamers. The immunoSEQ multiplex PCR assay, which covers 54 Vbeta and 13 Jbeta segments, was used to amplify TCR beta CDR3 regions. PCR amplification bias was corrected using a synthetic template baseline for primer optimization and computational correction. Regarding the original processing steps: Only productive sequences were kept, with reads annotated to V, D and J genes according to IMGT and analyzed in immunoSEQ Analyzer. Clonality was computed as one minus Shannon entropy normalized by log2 of the number of productive unique sequences. For each patient and control, public and private clones were evaluated among the 100 most prevalent clones. Clones were defined as Susac-specific if absent from the healthy and MS cohorts, from under 1,200 published viral clones and from other ImmuneACCESS disease sequences. The raw public reads went through TCRdb reprocessing: fastp at Q25, MiXCR clone calling, in-frame beta chains kept. Duplicate CDR3 protein sequences are folded into a single record with the most common DNA and genes. The V and J calls and clone size come from TCRdb's table, not from the authors' own analysis. Across this sample there are about 300,000 distinct CDR3 sequences, with approximately 90% seen only once. Of the sample, 0.065% is held by the ten largest clones.

The paper's findings and limits, for the study overall: The number of individuals in the TCR sequencing and HLA analysis was recognized as being relatively small.

The receptor's source is a human donor with multiple sclerosis. The rearrangement joined TRBV20-1 to TRBJ2-5, with 7 bases in between that match TRBD1. What was sequenced was CD4+ T cells from PBMCs. The CDR3 protein is CSATRGQLKETQYF. The nucleotides are TGCAGTGCTACCCGGGGACAGCTCAAAGAGACCCAGTACTTC.